What follows are 9 T cell receptor beta chains derived from one specimen sequenced in a study of metastatic and nonmetastatic thyroid tumors. With MiXCR, TCRdb reprocessed the PCR reads. The sample has around 23,000 clones, about 15% seen once. Treatment of any kind had been given to no patient before thyroid surgery. Sequences were obtained from tumor tissue. The receptors here all came from a female donor with papillary thyroid cancer or a benign thyroid nodule (not recorded which). Some clones in this sample may be carry-over from other donors' samples.

This clone is medium-sized by share. The gene calls are TRBV20-1 and TRBJ2-1; D tentatively fits TRBD1 or TRBD2 (5 bases each). V was trimmed by 4 bases and J by 7 bases, leaving 14 bases between them. The germline V gene encodes CDR1 DFQATT and CDR2 SNEGSKA (reference sequence). This CDR3 comprises 13 residues. CDR3 protein: CSATLGGWNEQFF. CDR3 sequence (DNA): TGCAGTGCTACCCTTGGGGGTTGGAATGAGCAGTTCTTC.

This clone appeared a few times. A read error is possible here, since a much larger clone lies one base away. This rearrangement joins TRBV19 to TRBJ1-4, with TRBD1 as a possible D gene (6 bases). CDR1 is LNHDA, CDR2 SQIVND, per germline (reference sequence). Trimming removed 7 bases from V and 10 bases from J, with 19 bases in between. The CDR3 consists of 14 residues. The chain's CDR3 is CASIRQVGDGKLFF. DNA for the CDR3: TGTGCCAGTATAAGACAGGTGGGGGATGGAAAACTGTTTTTT.

In its sample, this clone was seen a few times. The chain combines TRBV12-3 or TRBV12-4 with TRBJ1-2; D not certain. V gave up 2 bases and J gave up 4 bases, with 14 bases separating them. This CDR3 region has 15 residues. CDR3 in amino acids: CASSLSGDISYGYTF. The CDR3 region has the DNA TGTGCCAGCAGTTTATCCGGTGATATAAGCTATGGCTACACCTTC.

About this clone itself: Germline is not matched at one junction end, which may reflect a read error. DNA of the CDR3: TGCGGTGCCCCAAGGGGGTGGGCTGTCAGCACTGAAGCTTTCTTT. Its protein is CGAPRGWAVSTEAFF. V and J are TRBV20-1 and TRBJ1-1, with D possibly matching TRBD1 (6 bases). Germline V gene lookup returns CDR1 DFQATT and CDR2 SNEGSKA (reference sequence). The CDR3 runs 15 residues.

This clone has a count of ten or more. The chain uses TRBV19 and TRBJ2-7, with 8 bases identical to TRBD1. CDR1 is LNHDA and CDR2 is SQIVND in the germline V gene (reference sequence). V trimming: 5 bases; J trimming: 5 bases; junction bases outside the gene matches: 8. This CDR3 is built from 14 residues. CDR3 sequence (DNA): TGTGCCAGTAGTTCCCGGGACAGGTTCGACGAGCAGTACTTC. Amino acids: CASSSRDRFDEQYF. The variable domain in full, completed from reference TRBV19 and TRBJ2-7, reads DGGITQSPKYLFRKEGQNVTLSCEQNLNHDAMYWYRQDPGQGLRLIYYSQIVNDFQKGDIAEGYSVSREKKESFPLTVTSAQKNPTAFYLCASSSRDRFDEQYFGPGTRLTVT.

This clone was seen many times. Being one base from a much bigger clone, this may be a read error. Additional DNA sequences in this sample encode the identical CDR3. The chain uses TRBV25-1 and TRBJ1-6; no definite D call. The CDR3 totals 12 residues. The germline V gene has CDR1 MGHDK and CDR2 SYGVNS. The CDR3, as DNA: TGTGCTAGCAGAGACTGGGATTCACCCCTCCACTTT. Amino acids: CASRDWDSPLHF.

With regard to this clone: This may stem from a read error, because a much larger clone lies one nucleotide away. This sample also contains other DNA sequences that code for the same CDR3. The J gene is TRBJ2-3, the V gene TRBV12-3 or TRBV12-4, with no clear D. V shed 4 bases and J shed 12 bases, with 11 bases lying between them. This CDR3 spans 11 amino acids. CDR3 region: CASSSRAEQYF. CDR3 coding DNA: TGTGCCAGCAGTTCCCGGGCCGAACAGTATTTT.

The chain is built from TRBV6-2 or TRBV6-3 and TRBJ2-3, with D possibly TRBD1 on 6 matching bases. From germline, CDR1 is MNHEY and CDR2 SVGEGT. Trimming pared 7 bases from V and 7 bases from J, leaving 21 bases between. The CDR3 contains 15 residues. The CDR3 bases are TGTGCCAGCAACCTCAGGGGAGTGGTCGCATATACGCAGTATTTT. Its translation: CASNLRGVVAYTQYF.

This rearrangement joins TRBV20-1 to TRBJ1-4; D gene unclear. Germline V gives CDR1 DFQATT, CDR2 SNEGSKA (reference sequence). This CDR3 comprises 14 residues. Trimming cost V 5 bases and J 6 bases, with 16 bases left between them. Here the CDR3 DNA reads TGCAGTGCTTCCCCCTTCCCCCACGATGAAAAACTGTTTTTT. Amino acids: CSASPFPHDEKLFF.